This T cell receptor beta chain was obtained from a study of blood T cell repertoires in COVID-19. Generated by immunoSEQ multiplex PCR, the TCRdb table keeps only in-frame clones and is missing some. Of roughly 28,000 clones in the sample, around 82% were seen once. Germline trimming cut 0 bases from V and 12 bases from J; bases unmatched to any gene: 10. This CDR3 spans 16 amino acids. Germline values: CDR1 MGHRA, CDR2 YSYEKL. Sequencing was done on a sample of peripheral blood. This receptor was identified in a man older than 75 with active or convalescent COVID-19. This chain links TRBV4-1 with TRBJ2-1; 11 bases fit TRBD2. As DNA, the CDR3 is TGCGCCAGCAGCCAAGAGACTAGCGGGACTATCAGCGGGCAGTTCTTC. Translating gives CASSQETSGTISGQFF.